Presented here are 5 T cell receptor beta chains from one specimen sequenced in a study of blood T cell repertoires in COVID-19. Profiling relied on immunoSEQ multiplex PCR, and the TCRdb table lists in-frame clones only, not all of them. The table lists over 130,000 clones, more than 75% of them singletons. Sequencing was done on a sample of peripheral blood. These receptors all come from a man aged 65 to 85 with acute or convalescent COVID-19.

This clone was observed a handful of times. The chain couples TRBV2 to TRBJ1-2; maybe TRBD1 (6 bases). The germline V gene encodes CDR1 SNHLY and CDR2 FYNNEI. Trimming shortened V by 7 bases and J by 4 bases, and 19 bases separated the two germline ends. The CDR3 sequence is 15 residues long. The CDR3 nucleotides read TGTGCCAGCAAAATAGAGGGTCGGGGGGCCTATGGCTACACCTTC. It specifies CASKIEGRGAYGYTF. The complete variable domain, with remaining parts taken from reference TRBV2 and TRBJ1-2, reads EPEVTQTPSHQVTQMGQEVILRCVPISNHLYFYWYRQILGQKVEFLVSFYNNEISEKSEIFDDQFSVERPDGSNFTLKIRSTKLEDSAMYFCASKIEGRGAYGYTFGSGTRLTVV.

The V call is TRBV2, the J call TRBJ2-4, with 10 bases fitting TRBD2. CDR3 length: 14 residues. The germline gives CDR1 SNHLY, CDR2 FYNNEI. The junction had 7 bases not matched to a gene; V was cut back by 8 bases and J by 6 bases. CDR3 protein: CASGAGGPGNIQYF. CDR3 bases: TGTGCCAGCGGAGCGGGAGGGCCGGGAAACATTCAGTACTTC.

V usage is TRBV19 and J usage is TRBJ2-3; TRBD1 agrees at 12 bases. The ends lost 4 bases at V and 3 bases at J; junction bases unmatched: 8. The CDR3 totals 17 residues. CDR1 LNHDA and CDR2 SQIVND come from the germline V gene (reference sequence). The CDR3 DNA reads as TGTGCCAGTAGTAATTGGGACAGGGGGCACGAGACAGATACGCAGTATTTT. Protein: CASSNWDRGHETDTQYF.

The chain combines TRBV28 with TRBJ2-5; 9 nucleotides line up with TRBD1. Germline V gene lookup returns CDR1 MDHEN and CDR2 SYDVKM. After removal of 6 bases from V and 4 bases from J, the junction contained 6 bases not matched to a gene. The CDR3 is made up of 14 amino acids. The CDR3 DNA follows: TGTGCCAGCAGGAAACAGGGGGCCCGAGAGACCCAGTACTTC. Translated: CASRKQGARETQYF.

The chain uses TRBV9 and TRBJ2-3; D possibly corresponds to TRBD1 (6 bases). Trimming took 4 bases from V and 3 from J, leaving 30 bases between them. This CDR3 is 20 amino acids long. The germline V gene encodes CDR1 SGDLS and CDR2 YYNGEE. CDR3 in DNA: TGTGCCAGCAGCCTTACGGGGCAGGGGCGATCAGGGAAGCAAACAGATACGCAGTATTTT. Its protein is CASSLTGQGRSGKQTDTQYF.